The table lists the clone carrying this T cell receptor beta chain with many counts. Its cognate antigen is unknown. The CDR3 is 13 amino acids. V gave up 2 bases and J gave up 8 bases, with 11 bases separating them. The germline V gene has CDR1 SGHDT and CDR2 YYEEEE. This entry comes from a study of T cells after yellow fever vaccination. Overall study results and limits: CD4 and CD8 compartments shared a small share of clonotypes, likely from convergent recombination.

TCRdb reprocessed the 5' RACE reads with MiXCR, giving one entry per CDR3 protein. The profile shows around 350,000 distinct CDR3 sequences, around 6.5% of them singletons. The chain links TRBV5-6 to TRBJ2-1, with D possibly being TRBD2 (7 bases). This receptor was identified in a man in his thirties or forties who received the YFV17D yellow fever vaccine. The sequences come from PBMCs, collected 5 days after the yellow fever booster vaccination. CDR3 amino acids: CASSLGGGYEQFF. The CDR3 nucleotides are TGTGCCAGCAGCTTAGGGGGAGGGTATGAGCAGTTCTTC.